This is a list of T cell receptor beta chains from one sample in a study of blood T cells in healthy people across ages. TCRdb called the 5' RACE reads again in MiXCR, with one record for every CDR3 protein. This table holds about 1.8 million distinct CDR3 sequences, about 50% found once. The sequencing input was blood. Receptors were obtained from a woman aged 35 to 49 in good health. Both conserved end residues are part of each CDR3. D genes are given only for firm matches. Clone size appears in some rows only: once, few, many, or a class for an expanded clone.

D	size	J	V	DNA	CDR3
NA	NA	TRBJ2-7	TRBV20-1	TGCAGTGCTAGCCCGGCAGGGAACTCCTACGAGCAGTACTTC	CSASPAGNSYEQYF
NA	few	TRBJ2-1	TRBV7-2	TGTGCCAGCAGCGTAGCAGTGGCAGGGGAGCAGTTCTTC	CASSVAVAGEQFF
TRBD1	NA	TRBJ1-6	TRBV4-2	TGTGCCAGCAGGTTAGACAGGGGCGATTCACCCCTCCACTTT	CASRLDRGDSPLHF
TRBD2	NA	TRBJ2-3	TRBV7-2	TGTGCCAGCAGCCAAGCGGGGGGAGGGGTGGATACGCAGTATTTT	CASSQAGGGVDTQYF
TRBD1	few	TRBJ1-2	TRBV6-5	TGTGCCAGCAGTTACGAGGAGACAGGGCGGGGCTACACCTTC	CASSYEETGRGYTF
NA	NA	TRBJ1-5	TRBV7-2	TGTGCCAGCACCTATGGGAGGGTAGATCGGCCCCAGCATTTT	CASTYGRVDRPQHF
NA	few	TRBJ2-5	TRBV9	TGTGCCAGCAGCGGGCCCCTAGGGGGAGAGACCCAGTACTTC	CASSGPLGGETQYF
NA	NA	TRBJ2-7	TRBV6-1	TGTGCCAGCAACAGGGGAGGCGAGCAGTACTTC	CASNRGGEQYF
TRBD1	NA	TRBJ1-5	TRBV10-2	TGCGCCAGCACTCAGGGGGATCTTAGCAATCAGCCCCAGCATTTT	CASTQGDLSNQPQHF
TRBD1	NA	TRBJ2-7	TRBV4-3	TGCGCCAGCAGCCGTTCCACCGGGACAGCCGTCTACGAGCAGTACTTC	CASSRSTGTAVYEQYF
NA	NA	TRBJ1-1	TRBV28	TGTGCCAGCAGTTTATCCCCCGCTCGGCATCGGGGCACTGAAGCTTTCTTT	CASSLSPARHRGTEAFF
NA	few	TRBJ2-5	TRBV6-1	TGTGCCAGCAGTGAAGGGGGGGCGCGTGAGACCCAGTACTTC	CASSEGGARETQYF